Each of the 30 T cell receptor beta chains below was sequenced from the same sample in a study of blood T cells in healthy people across ages. It was with a sample-barcoded 5' primer and a J-beta primer mix that a second PCR of about 6 to 12 cycles was run. One entry per CDR3 protein, called by TCRdb with MiXCR from the 5' RACE reads. The table lists about 1.4 million distinct CDR3 sequences, around 59% of them singletons, with more than 6% in the top ten. The sequenced sample consisted of blood. The receptor source for this set is a man aged 18 to 35 in good health.

V and J are TRBV12-3 or TRBV12-4 and TRBJ2-4; D might be TRBD2 (5 bases). The better agreement between TRBJ2-7 and the DNA end casts doubt on the J call. This CDR3 region has 12 residues. The CDR3 DNA reads as TGTGCCAGCTCAGACGGACTCTACGAGCAGTACTTC. This translates into CASSDGLYEQYF.

This clonotype has only a few counts. The chain has TRBV12-3 or TRBV12-4 and TRBJ2-3, with 7 bases that match TRBD2. This CDR3 region has 15 residues. V shed 5 bases and J 4 bases; nucleotides not matched to a gene: 9. CDR3 sequence reads: CASSAGTTRADTQYF. CDR3 in DNA: TGTGCCAGCAGTGCCGGGACTACCCGTGCAGATACGCAGTATTTT.

The chain employs TRBV11-2 and TRBJ2-1; no clear D gene. The CDR3 is 14 residues long. Germline V gene data show CDR1 as SGHAT and CDR2 as FQNNGV. Trimming left V 5 bases short and J 7 bases short, with 15 bases between. The DNA for the CDR3 is TGTGCCAGCAGCCTCGAATTCGAATCGAATGAGCAGTTCTTC. The encoded protein is CASSLEFESNEQFF.

The chain employs TRBV7-9 and TRBJ2-5; 7 bases match TRBD2. Germline lookup yields CDR1 SEHNR and CDR2 FQNEAQ (reference sequence). V lost 5 bases and J lost 5; bases outside the gene matches: 8. The CDR3 is 14 residues long. The CDR3 loop is CASSAGTNRETQYF. The CDR3 DNA sequence: TGTGCCAGCAGCGCCGGGACTAACCGGGAGACCCAGTACTTC. Supplemented by reference TRBV7-9 and TRBJ2-5, the full variable domain reads DTGVSQNPRHKITKRGQNVTFRCDPISEHNRLYWYRQTLGQGPEFLTYFQNEAQLEKSRLLSDRFSAERPKGSFSTLEIQRTEQGDSAMYLCASSAGTNRETQYFGPGTRLLVL.

The chain links TRBV20-1 to TRBJ2-7, with 8 bases that match TRBD1. V gave up 8 bases and J gave up 4 bases; unmatched junction bases: 7. Germline-derived CDR1 and CDR2 are DFQATT and SNEGSKA (reference sequence). CDR3 size: 12 residues. For the CDR3, the DNA is TGCAGTTCACCAGGGGGCCGTTACGAGCAGTACTTC. This encodes CSSPGGRYEQYF.

The chain recombines TRBV7-2 with TRBJ2-7; D possibly uses TRBD1 or TRBD2 (7 bases each). The DNA end favors TRBJ2-5, so the J call may be wrong. This CDR3 contains 15 residues. Looked up from germline, CDR1 is SGHTA and CDR2 is FQGNSA. The CDR3 region is CASSLEGRGLETQYF. DNA for the CDR3: TGTGCCAGCAGCTTAGAGGGGAGGGGGCTGGAGACCCAGTACTTC.

This clonotype was counted only a few times. The J gene is TRBJ2-5, the V gene TRBV4-2, with D unclear. The V and J ends lost 1 base and 9 bases respectively, with 12 bases between them. CDR3 length equals 13 residues. Germline CDR1 and CDR2: LGHNA and YNFKEQ. DNA of the CDR3: TGTGCCAGCAGCCAAGTACCCGGTATGGCCCAGTACTTC. It encodes CASSQVPGMAQYF.

The chain joins TRBV15 to TRBJ2-7; 7 bases match TRBD1. This CDR3 region has 13 residues. CDR1 is LNHNV and CDR2 is YYDKDF in the germline V gene (reference sequence). The V gene end was trimmed by 5 bases and the J gene end by 4 bases; junction bases not matched to a gene: 5. The CDR3 loop reads CATSPGQRYEQYF. As DNA, the CDR3 is TGTGCCACCAGCCCGGGACAGAGGTACGAGCAGTACTTC. Full variable domain (outside the CDR3, taken from reference TRBV15 and TRBJ2-7): DAMVIQNPRYQVTQFGKPVTLSCSQTLNHNVMYWYQQKSSQAPKLLFHYYDKDFNNEADTPDNFQSRRPNTSFCFLDIRSPGLGDTAMYLCATSPGQRYEQYFGPGTRLTVT.

There are a few counts of this clonotype. The V gene is TRBV29-1, the J gene TRBJ2-3; 10 bases agree with TRBD2. The ends lost 8 bases at V and 2 bases at J; junction bases unmatched: 7. This CDR3 has 14 amino acids. Germline CDR1 SQVTM, CDR2 ANQGSEA. In nucleotides, the CDR3 is TGCAGCTCGTGGACTAGCGGTATCACAGATACGCAGTATTTT. This sequence encodes CSSWTSGITDTQYF.

V is TRBV5-1 and J is TRBJ2-6; D ambiguous. CDR3 length: 15 amino acids. Trimming left V 2 bases short and J 0 bases short, with 6 bases between. The germline V gene has CDR1 SGHRS and CDR2 YFSETQ. CDR3 protein: CASSFRPSGANVLTF. For the CDR3, the DNA is TGCGCCAGCAGCTTTCGGCCCTCTGGGGCCAACGTCCTGACTTTC.

A single count supports this clonotype. V usage is TRBV20-1 and J usage is TRBJ2-7; D is perhaps TRBD1 (6 bases). V was shortened by 6 bases and J by 0 bases, with 12 bases between the two germline ends. CDR1 is DFQATT and CDR2 is SNEGSKA in the germline V gene (reference sequence). CDR3 length: 13 residues. This CDR3 reads CSAPDRFSYEQYF. The CDR3 DNA reads as TGCAGTGCCCCCGACAGGTTCTCCTACGAGCAGTACTTC.

This clonotype was picked up a small number of times. The rearrangement links TRBV29-1 to TRBJ2-7; TRBD2 matches 11 bases. This CDR3 is 15 amino acids long. CDR1 is SQVTM, CDR2 ANQGSEA, per germline. Trimming removed 4 bases from V and 1 base from J; junction bases left unmatched: 6. CDR3 nucleotides: TGCAGCGTTGCCAAACTAGCGGGAGCGTCCTACGAGCAGTACTTC. Amino acids: CSVAKLAGASYEQYF.

This chain uses TRBV4-2 with TRBJ2-3, with D hard to call. Germline V CDR1 and CDR2: LGHNA, YNFKEQ. The V end lost 5 bases, the J end lost 2 bases, and 11 bases lay between the germline ends. CDR3 length: 14 residues. CDR3 region: CASSRRANTDTQYF. DNA for the CDR3: TGTGCCAGCAGCAGACGAGCGAACACAGATACGCAGTATTTT.

The chain combines TRBV27 with TRBJ2-3; maybe TRBD1 (5 bases). V was shortened by 2 bases and J by 1 base, with 13 bases between the two germline ends. CDR1 and CDR2 (germline): MNHEY, SMNVEV (reference sequence). The CDR3 covers 16 residues. This CDR3 reads CASSLHRGRGTDTQYF. The CDR3 DNA sequence: TGTGCCAGCAGTTTACATCGAGGCAGGGGCACAGATACGCAGTATTTT.

This clonotype was picked up a small number of times. This rearrangement joins TRBV7-2 to TRBJ2-5, with TRBD2 matching 11 bases. Germline lookup yields CDR1 SGHTA and CDR2 FQGNSA. The CDR3 extends over 16 amino acids. V dropped 0 bases and J dropped 3; count of bases not matched to a gene: 3. CDR3 sequence reads: CASSLAPGLAEETQYF. The CDR3 DNA follows: TGTGCCAGCAGCTTAGCTCCGGGACTAGCGGAAGAGACCCAGTACTTC.

The chain carries TRBV20-1 and TRBJ2-5; 11 bases are shared with TRBD2. The CDR3 sequence is 13 residues long. Losses at the gene ends were 3 bases for V and 11 bases for J; bases not matched to a gene: 8. From germline, CDR1 is DFQATT and CDR2 SNEGSKA (reference sequence). CDR3 nucleotides: TGCAGTGCTAGCACTAGCGGGGGATCAGAGCAGTACTTC. It encodes CSASTSGGSEQYF.

This clonotype was counted between two and nine times. The CDR3 nucleotides are TGCAGCGTTGAACGAGGCCCAGGGAGGAACACTGAAGCTTTCTTT. Protein sequence: CSVERGPGRNTEAFF. The chain recombines TRBV29-1 with TRBJ1-1; the D gene is possibly TRBD1 (5 bases). The CDR3 totals 15 residues. V lost 2 bases to trimming and J lost 1 base, with 14 bases between them. Germline-derived CDR1 and CDR2 are SQVTM and ANQGSEA. Based on the CDR3 plus reference TRBV29-1 and TRBJ1-1, the full variable domain is SAVISQKPSRDICQRGTSLTIQCQVDSQVTMMFWYRQQPGQSLTLIATANQGSEATYESGFVIDKFPISRPNLTFSTLTVSNMSPEDSSIYLCSVERGPGRNTEAFFGQGTRLTVV.

This sequence joins TRBV5-1 and TRBJ2-5; no clear D. With 0 bases removed from V and 11 bases from J, the gap between germline ends came to 20 bases. Germline loops: CDR1 SGHRS, CDR2 YFSETQ. The length of the CDR3 is 15 residues. The CDR3 DNA sequence: TGCGCCAGCAGCTTGGTGTCTGCAACACCGGGTGAGCAGTACTTC. This encodes CASSLVSATPGEQYF.

CDR3 in DNA: TGCAGTGCTGTACTAGCATCTATAACAGATACGCAGTATTTT. Translation: CSAVLASITDTQYF. V and J are TRBV20-1 and TRBJ2-3; weak D call: TRBD2 (6 bases). CDR1 and CDR2 from the germline V gene are DFQATT and SNEGSKA (reference sequence). This CDR3 comprises 14 residues. Between the trimmed V and J ends, which lost 5 bases and 3 bases, there was a span of 15 bases.

The chain has TRBV5-5 and TRBJ1-1; D not certain. Germline CDR1 and CDR2: SGHKS and YYEKEE (reference sequence). Trimming removed 3 bases from V and 5 bases from J, with 8 bases in between. The CDR3 is 12 residues long. This CDR3 reads CASSSRETEAFF. The CDR3 DNA reads as TGTGCCAGCAGCTCTAGGGAAACTGAAGCTTTCTTT.

The chain uses TRBV4-1 and TRBJ2-7; 9 positions agree with TRBD1. This CDR3 has 18 residues. Germline CDR1 MGHRA, CDR2 YSYEKL. Losses at the gene ends were 1 base for V and 2 bases for J; bases not matched to a gene: 12. The CDR3 region is CASSQGKSVGQGTYEQYF. CDR3 DNA sequence: TGCGCCAGCAGCCAAGGAAAATCAGTAGGACAGGGGACCTACGAGCAGTACTTC.

In the case of this clonotype: This may be a read error, as it is one base from a much larger clone. The chain is built from TRBV10-3 and TRBJ2-5; D is unresolved. The DNA end favors TRBJ2-7, so the J call may be wrong. The CDR3 runs 11 residues. Germline values: CDR1 ENHRY, CDR2 SYGVKD. The chain's CDR3 is CAISEIYEQYF. CDR3 coding DNA: TGTGCCATCAGTGAGATCTACGAGCAGTACTTC.

The chain recombines TRBV12-5 with TRBJ2-5, with a possible D match to TRBD1 (5 bases). CDR1 and CDR2 from the germline V gene are LGHNT and FRNRAP. The CDR3 consists of 14 residues. Deletions cut 2 bases from V and 0 bases from J, with 7 bases between. CDR3 in amino acids: CASGLKTDQETQYF. The CDR3 DNA reads TGTGCTAGTGGTTTGAAGACAGACCAAGAGACCCAGTACTTC.

This clonotype was seen a handful of times. This chain joins TRBV5-1 and TRBJ1-1; 7 bases are shared with TRBD1. The CDR3 is 12 residues long. J lost 8 bases, V lost 4 bases, and 5 bases had no gene match. Germline-derived CDR1 and CDR2 are SGHRS and YFSETQ. This CDR3 reads CASSLTGVEAFF. CDR3 coding DNA: TGCGCCAGCAGCCTTACAGGGGTCGAAGCTTTCTTT.

The chain couples TRBV12-3 or TRBV12-4 to TRBJ2-7; D remains ambiguous. The CDR3 sequence is 16 residues long. Deletions cut 3 bases from V and 7 bases from J, with 22 bases between. The CDR3 region has the DNA TGTGCCAGCAGTTTCTCTGGCGGCCGTAGGGAAGGGGAGCAGTACTTC. Amino acid sequence: CASSFSGGRREGEQYF.

This clonotype was picked up many times. One end of the junction varies from germline; a read error may be responsible. The chain links TRBV5-1 to TRBJ2-7; D perhaps matches TRBD1 (6 bases). CDR1 is SGHRS, CDR2 YFSETQ, per germline. The CDR3 totals 13 residues. DNA for the CDR3: TGTGCCAGCAGTCCGGACAGTACCTACGAGCAGTACTTC. It yields the protein CASSPDSTYEQYF.

The rearrangement uses TRBV25-1 and TRBJ1-2, with D unresolved. Germline assignment: CDR1 MGHDK and CDR2 SYGVNS. The CDR3 has 17 amino acids. V was shortened by 3 bases and J by 2 bases, with 19 bases between the two germline ends. This CDR3 reads CASSEAGEGWWNYGYTF. DNA of the CDR3: TGTGCCAGCAGTGAGGCGGGTGAAGGCTGGTGGAACTATGGCTACACCTTC.

The chain carries TRBV4-1 and TRBJ2-3; D not resolved. Trimming left V 0 bases short and J 5 bases short, with 15 bases between. There are 16 residues in the CDR3. Germline CDR1 reads MGHRA; CDR2 reads YSYEKL. The CDR3 DNA reads TGCGCCAGCAGCCAAGAGGGTCCGGCTAGTGGAGATACGCAGTATTTT. Residues: CASSQEGPASGDTQYF.

The J gene is TRBJ1-2, the V gene TRBV20-1, with D unclear. The V and J ends lost 4 bases and 4 bases respectively, with 16 bases between them. The CDR3 contains 14 residues. The germline gives CDR1 DFQATT, CDR2 SNEGSKA (reference sequence). The CDR3 spells CSAKELEGLYGYTF. CDR3 in DNA: TGCAGTGCTAAAGAACTAGAAGGCCTCTATGGCTACACCTTC.

The chain employs TRBV7-2 and TRBJ1-1; no clear D gene. V lost 0 bases and J lost 4, with 9 bases in between. Germline lookup yields CDR1 SGHTA and CDR2 FQGNSA. The CDR3 has 14 residues. CDR3 region: CASSLAYRGTEAFF. CDR3 nucleotides: TGTGCCAGCAGCTTAGCGTATCGGGGCACTGAAGCTTTCTTT.